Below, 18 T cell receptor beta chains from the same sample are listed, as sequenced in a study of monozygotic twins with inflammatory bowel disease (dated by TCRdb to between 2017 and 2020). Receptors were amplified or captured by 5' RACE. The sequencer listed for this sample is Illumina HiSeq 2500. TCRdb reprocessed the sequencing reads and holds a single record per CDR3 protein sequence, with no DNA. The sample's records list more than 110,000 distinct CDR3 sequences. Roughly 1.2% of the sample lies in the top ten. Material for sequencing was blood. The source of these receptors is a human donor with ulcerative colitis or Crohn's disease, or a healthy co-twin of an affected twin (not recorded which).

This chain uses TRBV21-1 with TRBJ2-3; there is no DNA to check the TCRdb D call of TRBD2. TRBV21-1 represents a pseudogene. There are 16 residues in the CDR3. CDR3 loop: CASSLGDWRVRDTQYF.

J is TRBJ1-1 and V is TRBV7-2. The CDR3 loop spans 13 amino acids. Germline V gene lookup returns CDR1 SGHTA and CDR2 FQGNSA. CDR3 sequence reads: CASSLNTDTEAFF. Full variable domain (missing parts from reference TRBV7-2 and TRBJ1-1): GAGVSQSPSNKVTEKGKDVELRCDPISGHTALYWYRQSLGQGLEFLIYFQGNSAPDKSGLPSDRFSAERTGGSVSTLTIQRTQQEDSAVYLCASSLNTDTEAFFGQGTRLTVV.

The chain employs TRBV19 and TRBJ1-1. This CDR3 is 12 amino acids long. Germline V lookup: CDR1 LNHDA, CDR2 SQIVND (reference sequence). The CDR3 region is CASSRGVAEAFF.

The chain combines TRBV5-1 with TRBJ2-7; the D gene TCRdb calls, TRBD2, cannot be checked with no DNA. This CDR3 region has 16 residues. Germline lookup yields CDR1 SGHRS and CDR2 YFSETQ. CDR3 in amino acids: CASSFSGRRALDEQYF.

The CDR3 sequence: CASSGILDGQETQYF. The chain combines TRBV10-2 with TRBJ2-5. There are 15 residues in the CDR3. CDR1 and CDR2 from the germline V gene are WSHSY and SAAADI.

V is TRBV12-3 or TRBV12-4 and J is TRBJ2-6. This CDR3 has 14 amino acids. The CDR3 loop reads CASAGTSGANVLTF.

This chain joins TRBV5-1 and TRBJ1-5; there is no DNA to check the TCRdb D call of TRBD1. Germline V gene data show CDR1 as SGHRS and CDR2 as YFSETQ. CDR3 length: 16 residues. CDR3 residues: CASSPRGPGDGQPQHF.

The chain's CDR3 is CASSLAGELFF. J is TRBJ2-2 and V is TRBV5-1. This CDR3 has 11 amino acids. Germline values: CDR1 SGHRS, CDR2 YFSETQ. Looking up the rest from reference TRBV5-1 and TRBJ2-2 gives the full variable domain: KAGVTQTPRYLIKTRGQQVTLSCSPISGHRSVSWYQQTPGQGLQFLFEYFSETQRNKGNFPGRFSGRQFSNSRSEMNVSTLELGDSALYLCASSLAGELFFGEGSRLTVL.

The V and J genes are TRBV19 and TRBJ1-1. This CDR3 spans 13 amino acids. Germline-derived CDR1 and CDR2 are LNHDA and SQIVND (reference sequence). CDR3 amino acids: CASSIPVNTEAFF.

CDR3 in amino acids: CASSFSQAIDGYTF. The chain couples TRBV5-1 to TRBJ1-2. In germline, CDR1 is SGHRS, CDR2 YFSETQ. This CDR3 has 14 residues.

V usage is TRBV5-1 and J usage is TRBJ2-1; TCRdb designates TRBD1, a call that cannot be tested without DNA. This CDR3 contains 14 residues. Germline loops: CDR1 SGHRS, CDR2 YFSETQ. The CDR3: CASNPGDLFNEQFF.

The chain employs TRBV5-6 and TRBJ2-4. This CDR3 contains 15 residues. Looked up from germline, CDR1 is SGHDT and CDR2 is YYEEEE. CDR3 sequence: CASSLIQVGMDIQYF. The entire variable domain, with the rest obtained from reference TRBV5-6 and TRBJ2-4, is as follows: DAGVTQSPTHLIKTRGQQVTLRCSPKSGHDTVSWYQQALGQGPQFIFQYYEEEERQRGNFPDRFSGHQFPNYSSELNVNALLLGDSALYLCASSLIQVGMDIQYFGAGTRLSVL.

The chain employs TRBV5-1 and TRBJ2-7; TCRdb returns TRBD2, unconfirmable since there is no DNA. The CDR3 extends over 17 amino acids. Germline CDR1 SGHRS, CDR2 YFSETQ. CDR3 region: CASSVPGLAGGNYEQYF.

CDR3 amino acids: CASSTPGGRGTGELFF. The chain recombines TRBV2 with TRBJ2-2; TCRdb's D call, TRBD1, is unchecked because there is no DNA. The CDR3 has 16 residues. Germline V lookup: CDR1 SNHLY, CDR2 FYNNEI.

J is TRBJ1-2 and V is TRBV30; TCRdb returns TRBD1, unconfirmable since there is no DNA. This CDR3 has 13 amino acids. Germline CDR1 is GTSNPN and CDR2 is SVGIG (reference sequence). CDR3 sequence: CAWSWTGNYGYTF.

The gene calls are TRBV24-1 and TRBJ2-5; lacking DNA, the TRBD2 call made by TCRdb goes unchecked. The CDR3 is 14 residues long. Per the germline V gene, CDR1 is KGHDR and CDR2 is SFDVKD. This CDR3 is CATSPPRPQETQYF.

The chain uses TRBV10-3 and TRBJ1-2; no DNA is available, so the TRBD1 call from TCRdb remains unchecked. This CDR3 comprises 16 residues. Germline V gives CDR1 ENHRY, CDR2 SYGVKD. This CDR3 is CAISDFRDRGSYGYTF.

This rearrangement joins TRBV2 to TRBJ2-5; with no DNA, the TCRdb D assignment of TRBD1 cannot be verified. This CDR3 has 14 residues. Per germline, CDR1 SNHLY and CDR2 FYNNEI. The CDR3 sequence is CASSMDRSQETQYF.